The entry below describes one T cell receptor beta chain. The antigen is not known. This specimen belongs to a study of shared clonotypes between healthy human individuals. Sequencing was performed with immunoSEQ multiplex PCR; in TCRdb, only in-frame clones are kept and a portion is missing. The table shows 2 million to 2.5 million clones, with approximately 96% occurring only once. Findings and limits, study-wide: The genetic and exposure-history diversity represented was limited by few donors. Sequencing depth was predicted to influence how clonotypes are shared among donors.

Specimen: naive CD4+ T cells sorted from blood. Specified subset: CD45RA+ positively selected. This TCR was recovered from a man aged 18-30 years in good health.

CDR3 nucleotide sequence: TGTGCCAGCAGTTCTGCCTGGGGGAGACCCACAGATACGCAGTATTTT. It specifies CASSSAWGRPTDTQYF. J is TRBJ2-3 and V is TRBV27; D tentatively fits TRBD1 or TRBD2 (5 bases each). CDR1 is MNHEY and CDR2 is SMNVEV in the germline V gene (reference sequence). V gave up 4 bases and J gave up 2 bases, with 16 bases separating them. The CDR3 length is 16 residues.